This is a list of T cell receptor beta chains from one sample in a study of blood T cell repertoires in COVID-19. Generated by immunoSEQ multiplex PCR, the TCRdb table keeps only in-frame clones and is missing some. Of tens of thousands of clones detected, roughly 82% appear once; the ten largest clones hold roughly 2.6%. Specimen: peripheral blood. These receptors all come from an older woman with acute or convalescent COVID-19. Each CDR3 is given with its conserved first and last residue. D genes are given only for firm matches. Where a row states a size, it is once, few, many or the class of an expanded clone; other rows omit it.

j_call: TRBJ2-7; v_call: TRBV12-3/TRBV12-4; clone_size: -; cdr3_length: 13; d_call: -; cdr3_aa: CASSLSNSYEQYF; cdr3_nt: TGTGCCAGCAGTTTGAGCAATTCCTACGAGCAGTACTTC
j_call: TRBJ1-2; v_call: TRBV5-1; clone_size: -; cdr3_length: 15; d_call: -; cdr3_aa: CASSLSWASNYGYTF; cdr3_nt: TGCGCCAGCAGCTTATCGTGGGCCTCTAACTATGGCTACACCTTC
j_call: TRBJ1-1; v_call: TRBV6-6; clone_size: -; cdr3_length: 14; d_call: -; cdr3_aa: CASSPTGVPTEAFF; cdr3_nt: TGTGCCAGCTCCCCAACGGGGGTTCCGACTGAAGCTTTCTTT
j_call: TRBJ1-2; v_call: TRBV18; clone_size: -; cdr3_length: 17; d_call: -; cdr3_aa: CASSRTSGGSDNYGYTF; cdr3_nt: TGTGCCAGCTCACGGACTTCGGGAGGGAGTGATAACTATGGCTACACCTTC
j_call: TRBJ1-2; v_call: TRBV18; clone_size: -; cdr3_length: 16; d_call: -; cdr3_aa: CASSPPSIRQGYGYTF; cdr3_nt: TGTGCCAGCTCACCACCGAGTATCCGGCAGGGCTATGGCTACACCTTC
j_call: TRBJ1-2; v_call: TRBV7-9; clone_size: -; cdr3_length: 15; d_call: TRBD1; cdr3_aa: CASSLVAGGYYGYTF; cdr3_nt: TGTGCCAGCAGCTTAGTGGCAGGGGGTTACTATGGCTACACCTTC
j_call: TRBJ2-2; v_call: TRBV15; clone_size: -; cdr3_length: 17; d_call: TRBD2; cdr3_aa: CATSRGSGGWGTGELFF; cdr3_nt: TGTGCCACCAGCAGGGGGAGCGGGGGCTGGGGGACCGGGGAGCTGTTTTTT
j_call: TRBJ2-5; v_call: TRBV11-2; clone_size: -; cdr3_length: 14; d_call: TRBD2; cdr3_aa: CASGRESPQETQYF; cdr3_nt: TGTGCCAGTGGGCGGGAGTCCCCCCAAGAGACCCAGTACTTC
j_call: TRBJ1-4; v_call: TRBV14; clone_size: -; cdr3_length: 17; d_call: -; cdr3_aa: CASSQDTRTPTNEKLFF; cdr3_nt: TGTGCCAGCAGCCAAGATACTAGGACCCCAACTAATGAAAAACTGTTTTTT
j_call: TRBJ2-7; v_call: TRBV5-1; clone_size: -; cdr3_length: 15; d_call: -; cdr3_aa: CASSIGTSTTYEQYF; cdr3_nt: TGCGCCAGCAGCATAGGGACTTCCACGACCTACGAGCAGTACTTC
j_call: TRBJ2-7; v_call: TRBV5-4; clone_size: -; cdr3_length: 15; d_call: TRBD2; cdr3_aa: CASSLKLAGDHEQYF; cdr3_nt: TGTGCCAGCAGCTTGAAACTAGCGGGGGATCACGAGCAGTACTTC
j_call: TRBJ1-3; v_call: TRBV5-1; clone_size: -; cdr3_length: 16; d_call: -; cdr3_aa: CASSLEQPVSGNTIYF; cdr3_nt: TGCGCCAGCAGCTTGGAACAGCCTGTCTCTGGAAACACCATATATTTT
j_call: TRBJ2-1; v_call: TRBV7-6; clone_size: -; cdr3_length: 14; d_call: TRBD2; cdr3_aa: CASSLGLSGGREFF; cdr3_nt: TGTGCCAGCAGCTTAGGGCTGTCGGGGGGTCGGGAGTTCTTC
j_call: TRBJ2-7; v_call: TRBV20-1; clone_size: -; cdr3_length: 13; d_call: -; cdr3_aa: CSASKDSSYEQYF; cdr3_nt: TGCAGTGCTAGTAAAGACAGCTCCTACGAGCAGTACTTC
j_call: TRBJ2-4; v_call: TRBV6-5; clone_size: -; cdr3_length: 13; d_call: -; cdr3_aa: CASSSGSKNIQYF; cdr3_nt: TGTGCCAGCAGTTCGGGGTCCAAAAACATTCAGTACTTC
j_call: TRBJ1-2; v_call: TRBV6-2/TRBV6-3; clone_size: -; cdr3_length: 15; d_call: -; cdr3_aa: CASSYPGQRIYGYTF; cdr3_nt: TGTGCCAGCAGTTATCCTGGACAGAGAATTTATGGCTACACCTTC
j_call: TRBJ1-6; v_call: TRBV19; clone_size: few; cdr3_length: 16; d_call: TRBD1; cdr3_aa: CASSTGQGLRGSPLHF; cdr3_nt: TGTGCCAGTAGTACAGGACAGGGTTTGAGAGGATCACCCCTCCACTTT
j_call: TRBJ1-2; v_call: TRBV5-6; clone_size: -; cdr3_length: 12; d_call: -; cdr3_aa: CASRRGRDGYTF; cdr3_nt: TGTGCCAGCAGACGGGGTCGCGACGGCTACACCTTC
j_call: TRBJ2-3; v_call: TRBV11-2; clone_size: once; cdr3_length: 15; d_call: TRBD2; cdr3_aa: CASSLAGGPTDTQYF; cdr3_nt: TGTGCCAGCAGCTTAGCGGGAGGGCCGACAGATACGCAGTATTTT
j_call: TRBJ1-2; v_call: TRBV9; clone_size: -; cdr3_length: 11; d_call: -; cdr3_aa: CASSAEYGYTF; cdr3_nt: TGTGCCAGCAGCGCCGAGTATGGCTACACCTTC
j_call: TRBJ2-2; v_call: TRBV5-4; clone_size: few; cdr3_length: 18; d_call: -; cdr3_aa: CASSLDGGPTSNTGELFF; cdr3_nt: TGTGCCAGCAGCTTGGACGGGGGGCCGACTTCGAACACCGGGGAGCTGTTTTTT
j_call: TRBJ1-1; v_call: TRBV6-6; clone_size: -; cdr3_length: 14; d_call: -; cdr3_aa: CASSFPGGYIEAFF; cdr3_nt: TGTGCCAGCAGTTTCCCAGGAGGATACATTGAAGCTTTCTTT
j_call: TRBJ2-7; v_call: TRBV7-8; clone_size: -; cdr3_length: 15; d_call: TRBD1; cdr3_aa: CASSSAGTGSHEQYF; cdr3_nt: TGTGCCAGCAGCTCCGCCGGGACAGGGAGTCACGAGCAGTACTTC
j_call: TRBJ2-3; v_call: TRBV7-2; clone_size: -; cdr3_length: 17; d_call: TRBD2; cdr3_aa: CASTQGTSGGAVDTQYF; cdr3_nt: TGTGCCAGCACCCAAGGGACTAGCGGGGGGGCTGTGGATACGCAGTATTTT
j_call: TRBJ1-1; v_call: TRBV3-1/TRBV3-2; clone_size: -; cdr3_length: 12; d_call: -; cdr3_aa: CASSPGATEAFF; cdr3_nt: TGTGCCAGCAGCCCAGGGGCTACTGAAGCTTTCTTT
j_call: TRBJ2-5; v_call: TRBV7-8; clone_size: -; cdr3_length: 13; d_call: -; cdr3_aa: CASSQDRGETQYF; cdr3_nt: TGTGCCAGCAGCCAGGACAGAGGAGAGACCCAGTACTTC
j_call: TRBJ2-7; v_call: TRBV7-6; clone_size: -; cdr3_length: 13; d_call: -; cdr3_aa: CASSLGRAYEQYF; cdr3_nt: TGTGCCAGCAGCTTAGGCAGGGCCTACGAGCAGTACTTC
j_call: TRBJ1-2; v_call: TRBV3-1/TRBV3-2; clone_size: few; cdr3_length: 14; d_call: TRBD1; cdr3_aa: CASSQKGALRGYTF; cdr3_nt: TGTGCCAGCAGCCAGAAGGGGGCCCTTCGGGGCTACACCTTC
j_call: TRBJ1-1; v_call: TRBV29-1; clone_size: -; cdr3_length: 15; d_call: TRBD1; cdr3_aa: CSVAPGGQGNSEAFF; cdr3_nt: TGCAGCGTTGCTCCAGGGGGGCAGGGAAACTCTGAAGCTTTCTTT
j_call: TRBJ1-6; v_call: TRBV4-2; clone_size: -; cdr3_length: 15; d_call: TRBD1; cdr3_aa: CASSQEQGYNSPLHF; cdr3_nt: TGTGCCAGCAGCCAAGAACAGGGGTATAATTCACCCCTCCACTTT
j_call: TRBJ2-7; v_call: TRBV12-3/TRBV12-4; clone_size: -; cdr3_length: 12; d_call: -; cdr3_aa: CASSSGSLGQYF; cdr3_nt: TGTGCCAGCAGCTCCGGCTCCCTAGGGCAGTACTTC
j_call: TRBJ1-1; v_call: TRBV19; clone_size: -; cdr3_length: 16; d_call: -; cdr3_aa: CASSSWLSGSGTEAFF; cdr3_nt: TGTGCCAGTAGTAGTTGGTTATCGGGATCGGGCACTGAAGCTTTCTTT
j_call: TRBJ1-2; v_call: TRBV6-1; clone_size: few; cdr3_length: 16; d_call: -; cdr3_aa: CASSESARPLNYGYTF; cdr3_nt: TGTGCCAGCAGTGAATCGGCCAGGCCTCTTAACTATGGCTACACCTTC
j_call: TRBJ1-3; v_call: TRBV19; clone_size: -; cdr3_length: 13; d_call: -; cdr3_aa: CASRQNSGNTIYF; cdr3_nt: TGTGCCAGTCGACAGAACTCTGGAAACACCATATATTTT
j_call: TRBJ2-7; v_call: TRBV6-1; clone_size: -; cdr3_length: 13; d_call: -; cdr3_aa: CASSETGRNEQYF; cdr3_nt: TGTGCCAGCAGTGAAACGGGGAGGAACGAGCAGTACTTC
j_call: TRBJ1-1; v_call: TRBV4-2; clone_size: -; cdr3_length: 15; d_call: TRBD1; cdr3_aa: CASSQVSDRGRGAFF; cdr3_nt: TGTGCCAGCAGCCAAGTTTCGGACAGGGGGCGCGGTGCTTTCTTT
j_call: TRBJ2-5; v_call: TRBV24-1; clone_size: -; cdr3_length: 14; d_call: -; cdr3_aa: CATSEALGGETQYF; cdr3_nt: TGTGCCACCAGTGAGGCCTTGGGGGGAGAGACCCAGTACTTC
j_call: TRBJ1-6; v_call: TRBV12-3/TRBV12-4; clone_size: -; cdr3_length: 13; d_call: -; cdr3_aa: CASSRTANSPLHF; cdr3_nt: TGTGCCAGCAGTCGGACAGCCAATTCACCCCTCCACTTT
j_call: TRBJ2-1; v_call: TRBV2; clone_size: -; cdr3_length: 15; d_call: -; cdr3_aa: CASSPQGGAYNEQFF; cdr3_nt: TGTGCCAGCAGCCCACAGGGTGGGGCCTACAATGAGCAGTTCTTC
j_call: TRBJ2-7; v_call: TRBV7-2; clone_size: -; cdr3_length: 15; d_call: TRBD2; cdr3_aa: CASSPSGGNSYEQYF; cdr3_nt: TGTGCCAGCAGCCCAAGCGGGGGCAACTCCTACGAGCAGTACTTC
j_call: TRBJ2-2; v_call: TRBV7-7; clone_size: once; cdr3_length: 17; d_call: TRBD2; cdr3_aa: CASSPFLAGSGTGELFF; cdr3_nt: TGTGCCAGCAGCCCTTTTCTAGCGGGATCGGGTACCGGGGAGCTGTTTTTT
j_call: TRBJ1-2; v_call: TRBV28; clone_size: -; cdr3_length: 13; d_call: -; cdr3_aa: CASYLSAGGGYTF; cdr3_nt: TGTGCCAGCTACCTAAGTGCGGGGGGAGGCTACACCTTC
j_call: TRBJ2-2; v_call: TRBV28; clone_size: -; cdr3_length: 15; d_call: -; cdr3_aa: CASITGTANTGELFF; cdr3_nt: TGTGCCAGCATCACCGGGACTGCGAACACCGGGGAGCTGTTTTTT
j_call: TRBJ1-4; v_call: TRBV6-6; clone_size: -; cdr3_length: 15; d_call: TRBD1; cdr3_aa: CASRFHRDSNEKLFF; cdr3_nt: TGTGCCAGCAGATTCCACCGGGACAGTAATGAAAAACTGTTTTTT
j_call: TRBJ1-4; v_call: TRBV19; clone_size: -; cdr3_length: 12; d_call: -; cdr3_aa: CASYSTNEKLFF; cdr3_nt: TGTGCCAGCTACTCAACTAATGAAAAACTGTTTTTT
j_call: TRBJ1-4; v_call: TRBV3-1/TRBV3-2; clone_size: -; cdr3_length: 15; d_call: TRBD1; cdr3_aa: CASRLTGGGNEKLFF; cdr3_nt: TGTGCCAGCAGACTTACAGGGGGCGGTAATGAAAAACTGTTTTTT
j_call: TRBJ1-1; v_call: TRBV5-4; clone_size: few; cdr3_length: 14; d_call: -; cdr3_aa: CASSLEGGHTEAFF; cdr3_nt: TGTGCCAGCAGTTTAGAGGGGGGGCACACTGAAGCTTTCTTT
j_call: TRBJ2-3; v_call: TRBV11-2; clone_size: -; cdr3_length: 17; d_call: TRBD2; cdr3_aa: CASSLVGSGAITDTQYF; cdr3_nt: TGTGCCAGCAGCTTGGTCGGTAGCGGGGCCATCACAGATACGCAGTATTTT
j_call: TRBJ2-2; v_call: TRBV19; clone_size: -; cdr3_length: 16; d_call: TRBD1; cdr3_aa: CASRDRGWGSSGELFF; cdr3_nt: TGTGCCAGTCGGGACAGGGGTTGGGGATCGTCCGGGGAGCTGTTTTTT
j_call: TRBJ2-3; v_call: TRBV4-1; clone_size: once; cdr3_length: 16; d_call: TRBD2; cdr3_aa: CASSRGTSGGTDTQYF; cdr3_nt: TGCGCCAGCAGCAGAGGGACTAGCGGGGGGACAGATACGCAGTATTTT
j_call: TRBJ2-7; v_call: TRBV19; clone_size: once; cdr3_length: 14; d_call: TRBD1; cdr3_aa: CASSDRDRVYEQYF; cdr3_nt: TGTGCCAGTAGTGACCGGGACAGGGTTTACGAGCAGTACTTC
j_call: TRBJ2-1; v_call: TRBV27; clone_size: -; cdr3_length: 15; d_call: -; cdr3_aa: CASRPLGSSYNEQFF; cdr3_nt: TGTGCCAGCAGGCCCCTGGGGAGTTCCTACAATGAGCAGTTCTTC
j_call: TRBJ2-2; v_call: TRBV11-3; clone_size: -; cdr3_length: 14; d_call: TRBD2; cdr3_aa: CASSAGLAGGELFF; cdr3_nt: TGTGCCAGCAGCGCGGGACTAGCGGGCGGGGAGCTGTTTTTT
j_call: TRBJ1-6; v_call: TRBV5-1; clone_size: -; cdr3_length: 16; d_call: TRBD1; cdr3_aa: CASSSDRGSYNSPLHF; cdr3_nt: TGCGCCAGCAGCTCAGACAGGGGGTCCTATAATTCACCCCTCCACTTT
j_call: TRBJ1-1; v_call: TRBV5-1; clone_size: many; cdr3_length: 14; d_call: TRBD1; cdr3_aa: CASRPQGLWTEAFF; cdr3_nt: TGCGCCAGCAGGCCACAGGGGCTCTGGACTGAAGCTTTCTTT
j_call: TRBJ2-5; v_call: TRBV5-1; clone_size: -; cdr3_length: 15; d_call: TRBD2; cdr3_aa: CASSAGLAGGETQYF; cdr3_nt: TGCGCCAGCAGCGCCGGACTAGCGGGGGGAGAGACCCAGTACTTC
j_call: TRBJ2-3; v_call: TRBV28; clone_size: -; cdr3_length: 15; d_call: TRBD1; cdr3_aa: CASSLGQGATDTQYF; cdr3_nt: TGTGCCAGCAGTTTGGGACAGGGGGCCACAGATACGCAGTATTTT